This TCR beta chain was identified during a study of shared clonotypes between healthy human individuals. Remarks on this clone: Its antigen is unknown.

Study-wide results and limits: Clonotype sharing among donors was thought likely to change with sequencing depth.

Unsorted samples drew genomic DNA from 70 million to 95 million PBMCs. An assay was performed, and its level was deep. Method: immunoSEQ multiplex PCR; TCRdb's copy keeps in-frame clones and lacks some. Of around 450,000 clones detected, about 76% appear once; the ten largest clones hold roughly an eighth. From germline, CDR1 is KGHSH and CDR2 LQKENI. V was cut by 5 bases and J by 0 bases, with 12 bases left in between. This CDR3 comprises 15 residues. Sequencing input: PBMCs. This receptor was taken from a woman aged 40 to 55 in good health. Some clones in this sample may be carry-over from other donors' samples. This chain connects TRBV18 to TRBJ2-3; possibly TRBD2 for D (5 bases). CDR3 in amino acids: CASSFQAASTDTQYF. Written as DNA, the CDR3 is TGTGCCAGCTCATTTCAAGCGGCTAGCACAGATACGCAGTATTTT.